This T cell receptor (beta chain) was retrieved from a study of Graves' ophthalmopathy and Graves' hyperthyroidism. The study recruited hyperthyroidism patients aged 18 to 65 who were newly diagnosed, under 2 months' duration. Among the exclusions were patients with other autoimmune diseases, uncontrolled infections, pregnancy or lactation. CDR1 and CDR2 (germline): LNHNV, YYDKDF (reference sequence). This CDR3 region has 18 residues. J lost 6 bases, V lost 0 bases, and 12 bases had no gene match. Study outcomes and limitations: A majority of expanded thyroid clonotypes exceeding 0.001 frequency were likewise present in blood.

CDR3 regions of TCR beta were amplified from RNA transcripts. The library came from an HTBI-primed first-round RT-PCR and a second-round multiplex PCR. A single record per CDR3 protein comes from TCRdb applying MiXCR to the multiplex PCR reads. The repertoire consists of over a million distinct CDR3 sequences, with 35% to 45% occurring once and the leading ten covering 11%. This clonotype came up many times. Its target is unknown. This chain joins TRBV15 and TRBJ2-2; 8 nucleotides match TRBD2. The TCR sequence derives from an adult man with Graves' hyperthyroidism. Sequencing was performed on peripheral blood or thyroid tissue (not recorded which). The CDR3 sequence: CATSRDPGAAGVSGELFF. The CDR3 DNA reads as TGTGCCACCAGCAGAGATCCGGGGGCAGCGGGAGTGTCCGGGGAGCTGTTTTTT. The full variable domain, completed using reference TRBV15 and TRBJ2-2, is DAMVIQNPRYQVTQFGKPVTLSCSQTLNHNVMYWYQQKSSQAPKLLFHYYDKDFNNEADTPDNFQSRRPNTSFCFLDIRSPGLGDTAMYLCATSRDPGAAGVSGELFFGEGSRLTVL.